The rows below give T cell receptor beta chains drawn from one sample of a study of cytomegalovirus exposure and HLA in healthy donors. TCRdb's copy holds only in-frame clones and misses some; the assay was immunoSEQ multiplex PCR. Here the sample spans 180,000 or so clones, around 80% being singletons. The material sequenced was PBMCs. The receptors derive from a girl aged 5 to 17 in good health and CMV-seropositive. Both conserved end residues are part of each CDR3. The D gene is left open where the match is weak. Not every row has a clone size; where given, it reads once, few, many or a size class.

TRBJ1-2	TRBV12-5	.	.	CASGLTGSHGYTF	TGTGCTAGTGGTTTGACAGGGAGCCATGGCTACACCTTC
TRBJ1-2	TRBV9	TRBD1	.	CASSVGRGPYGYTF	TGTGCCAGCAGCGTAGGCAGGGGGCCCTATGGCTACACCTTC
TRBJ2-5	TRBV18	.	.	CASSLQVGETQYF	TGTGCCAGCTCCCTGCAGGTAGGAGAGACCCAGTACTTC
TRBJ2-3	TRBV5-5	.	.	CASSLPPGFSDTQYF	TGTGCCAGCAGCTTACCGCCAGGGTTTTCAGATACGCAGTATTTT
TRBJ2-7	TRBV19	TRBD1	.	CASSSGGTGSYEQYF	TGTGCCAGTAGTAGCGGCGGGACAGGCTCCTACGAGCAGTACTTC
TRBJ1-1	TRBV18	TRBD1	few	CASSPPRSRQGAGAFF	TGTGCCAGCTCACCACCGAGGTCTAGACAGGGGGCCGGAGCTTTCTTT
TRBJ2-1	TRBV30	.	.	CAWSFEDNEQFF	TGTGCCTGGAGTTTCGAGGACAATGAGCAGTTCTTC
TRBJ2-2	TRBV11-2	.	.	CASSHRGGQLFF	TGTGCCAGCAGCCACCGCGGCGGGCAGCTGTTTTTT
TRBJ1-4	TRBV14	.	.	CASSQVGVSTNEKLFF	TGTGCCAGCAGCCAAGTAGGGGTATCAACTAATGAAAAACTGTTTTTT
TRBJ2-3	TRBV7-9	TRBD2	.	CASSVPLAGASTDTQYF	TGTGCCAGCAGCGTCCCCCTAGCGGGAGCTAGCACAGATACGCAGTATTTT
TRBJ2-1	TRBV4-1	TRBD2	.	CASSHDGPSGREQFF	TGCGCCAGCAGCCATGACGGCCCTAGCGGGAGGGAGCAGTTCTTC
TRBJ1-5	TRBV27	TRBD1	.	CASSLRPTGGFQPQHF	TGTGCCAGCAGTTTAAGGCCGACAGGGGGATTTCAGCCCCAGCATTTT
TRBJ2-1	TRBV10-2	TRBD2	.	CASSVTGGYNEQFF	TGCGCCAGCAGTGTAACGGGAGGCTACAATGAGCAGTTCTTC
TRBJ2-7	TRBV4-1	.	.	CASSQTADGEAYEQYF	TGCGCCAGCAGCCAAACCGCGGACGGGGAAGCCTACGAGCAGTACTTC
TRBJ1-1	TRBV18	.	.	CASSPRHRDQNTEAFF	TGTGCCAGCTCACCTCGCCACAGGGACCAAAACACTGAAGCTTTCTTT
TRBJ1-2	TRBV5-1	.	.	CASSLRWGGGYTF	TGCGCCAGCAGCTTGAGGTGGGGAGGTGGCTACACCTTC
TRBJ2-2	TRBV9	.	.	CASNSGGTGELFF	TGTGCCAGCAACTCTGGGGGGACCGGGGAGCTGTTTTTT
TRBJ2-5	TRBV29-1	TRBD2	.	CSASDGTSVGETQYF	TGCAGCGCTTCGGATGGGACTAGCGTAGGGGAGACCCAGTACTTC
TRBJ1-5	TRBV30	.	.	CAWSGSGMGNQPQHF	TGTGCCTGGAGTGGAAGCGGAATGGGCAATCAGCCCCAGCATTTT
TRBJ2-3	TRBV10-1	TRBD2	.	CASSRTSGRTDTQYF	TGCGCCAGCAGTCGGACTAGCGGGCGGACAGATACGCAGTATTTT
TRBJ1-1	TRBV9	TRBD1	few	CASSVGQGGNTEAFF	TGTGCCAGCAGCGTAGGACAGGGGGGAAACACTGAAGCTTTCTTT
TRBJ1-1	TRBV6-5	TRBD1	few	CASGQGPEAFF	TGTGCCAGCGGACAGGGTCCTGAAGCTTTCTTT
TRBJ2-2	TRBV11-2	TRBD2	.	CASSLGGTSAYTGELFF	TGTGCCAGCAGCTTAGGGGGGACTAGCGCATACACCGGGGAGCTGTTTTTT
TRBJ1-1	TRBV29-1	TRBD1	.	CSVGNDRGASEAFF	TGCAGCGTTGGTAACGACAGGGGAGCGTCAGAAGCTTTCTTT
TRBJ1-3	TRBV4-1	TRBD1	.	CASSQEGQGIRDTIYF	TGCGCCAGCAGCCAAGAGGGACAGGGGATTCGGGACACCATATATTTT
TRBJ1-2	TRBV19	.	.	CASSQYYGYTF	TGTGCCAGTAGTCAATACTATGGCTACACCTTC
TRBJ2-5	TRBV6-6	.	.	CATALDVYQETQYF	TGTGCCACCGCCCTAGACGTGTACCAAGAGACCCAGTACTTC
TRBJ2-3	TRBV4-1	.	.	CASSQDRGYNTDTQYF	TGCGCCAGCAGCCAAGATAGGGGTTATAACACAGATACGCAGTATTTT
TRBJ1-1	TRBV11-2	.	.	CASSLGLGGNTEAFF	TGTGCCAGCAGCTTAGGACTCGGGGGAAACACTGAAGCTTTCTTT
TRBJ1-2	TRBV7-9	.	.	CASSLYPGDFYGYTF	TGTGCCAGCAGCTTGTATCCGGGGGATTTTTATGGCTACACCTTC
TRBJ1-1	TRBV15	.	.	CATSRVKRNRANTEAFF	TGTGCCACCAGCAGAGTTAAACGGAACAGGGCAAACACTGAAGCTTTCTTT
TRBJ1-1	TRBV29-1	.	few	CSVANTEAFF	TGCAGCGTAGCCAACACTGAAGCTTTCTTT
TRBJ2-3	TRBV29-1	TRBD2	once	CSVGTSETDTQYF	TGCAGCGTAGGGACTAGCGAGACAGATACGCAGTATTTT
TRBJ2-7	TRBV6-5	.	few	CASSYRLAFDLNEQYF	TGTGCCAGCAGTTATCGGCTAGCCTTTGATTTGAACGAGCAGTACTTC
TRBJ2-3	TRBV19	TRBD2	.	CASSIDLRGETDTQYF	TGTGCCAGTAGTATAGATCTGCGGGGGGAGACAGATACGCAGTATTTT
TRBJ2-1	TRBV30	.	.	CAWSGSSISEQFF	TGTGCCTGGAGTGGGTCTAGCATTTCGGAGCAGTTCTTC
TRBJ2-1	TRBV2	.	.	CASSDRRPHEQFF	TGTGCCAGCAGTGATAGGAGGCCCCATGAGCAGTTCTTC
TRBJ2-1	TRBV4-2	.	.	CASSQGGRVDEQFF	TGTGCCAGCAGCCAAGGGGGGCGGGTGGATGAGCAGTTCTTC
TRBJ1-1	TRBV7-2	TRBD1	.	CASSRDRANTEAFF	TGTGCCAGCAGCCGGGACAGGGCTAACACTGAAGCTTTCTTT
TRBJ2-5	TRBV4-1	TRBD1	.	CASSQDPDRAETQYF	TGCGCCAGCAGCCAAGACCCGGACAGGGCAGAGACCCAGTACTTC
TRBJ2-7	TRBV10-3	.	few	CASGLAYEQYF	TGTGCCTCGGGACTGGCCTACGAGCAGTACTTC
TRBJ1-1	TRBV25-1	TRBD1	.	CASTDRTGGLEAFF	TGTGCCAGCACAGATCGGACAGGGGGCCTTGAAGCTTTCTTT
TRBJ2-1	TRBV7-9	TRBD2	.	CASSLVAGGRNEQFF	TGTGCCAGCAGCTTAGTAGCGGGAGGTCGGAATGAGCAGTTCTTC
TRBJ2-5	TRBV4-3	.	.	CASSPGLEETQYF	TGCGCCAGCAGCCCGGGACTTGAAGAGACCCAGTACTTC
TRBJ2-2	TRBV7-9	.	.	CASSWPGELFF	TGTGCCAGCAGCTGGCCCGGGGAGCTGTTTTTT
TRBJ2-1	TRBV5-6	TRBD2	.	CASSLPLTSGRTYNEQFF	TGTGCCAGCAGCTTGCCCCTGACTAGCGGGAGAACCTACAATGAGCAGTTCTTC